Listed below are T cell receptor beta chains from one sample, sequenced in a study of early T cells in non-severe SARS-CoV-2 infection. Each CDR3 protein gets one entry after TCRdb re-called the 5' RACE reads with MiXCR. The data show tens of thousands of distinct CDR3 sequences, around 5.7% seen once. Source material: whole blood. These receptors were collected from an adult who was a healthcare worker with PCR-confirmed SARS-CoV-2 infection or an uninfected control (not recorded which). CDR3s include the opening cysteine and the closing phenylalanine or tryptophan. The D gene is left open where the match is weak. Clone size is not always given. Where it is, it says once, few, many or a class for expanded clones.

TRBD1 TRBJ2-3 many TRBV15 TGTGCCACCAGACTTGCGACAGGGGACCCAGATACGCAGTATTTT CATRLATGDPDTQYF
TRBD2 TRBJ2-5 few TRBV5-4 TGTGCCAGCAGCATTAAACTAGCGGGGGGCCGAGAGACCCAGTACTTC CASSIKLAGGRETQYF
TRBD1 TRBJ1-5 few TRBV30 TGTGCCTGGAGTCACACAGGGGGCGGTCAGCCCCAGCATTTT CAWSHTGGGQPQHF
TRBD1 TRBJ2-5 few TRBV3-1 TGTGCCAGCAATAACGACAGGGCGCAAGAGACCCAGTACTTC CASNNDRAQETQYF
- TRBJ2-2 many TRBV11-2 TGTGCCAGCAGCCCCGGAGGAAGGTTCACCGGGGAGCTGTTTTTT CASSPGGRFTGELFF
- TRBJ1-6 many TRBV11-2 TGTGCCAGCAGTTTGACGGCTAATTCACCCCTCCACTTT CASSLTANSPLHF
- TRBJ2-5 - TRBV29-1 TGCAGCGTTGAAATAGGGGAAGAGACCCAGTACTTC CSVEIGEETQYF
- TRBJ1-4 few TRBV2 TGTGCCAGCAGCACCGAAAAAAATGAAAAACTGTTTTTT CASSTEKNEKLFF
- TRBJ2-1 - TRBV12-3/TRBV12-4 TGTGCCAGCAGTTTAGGGTGGAATGAGCAGTTCTTC CASSLGWNEQFF
TRBD2 TRBJ2-1 many TRBV20-1 TGCAGTGCTATGGGACTAGCGGGGGGTTCCTCCTACAATGAGCAGTTCTTC CSAMGLAGGSSYNEQFF
TRBD2 TRBJ2-5 many TRBV2 TGTGCCAGCAGACTAGCGGGGATCGAAGAAGAGACCCAGTACTTC CASRLAGIEEETQYF
TRBD2 TRBJ2-3 many TRBV6-4 TGTGCCAGCAGTAGCGGGGGGGCCGGAGATACGCAGTATTTT CASSSGGAGDTQYF
- TRBJ2-1 - TRBV4-1 TGCGCCAGCAGCCTCCGACAGGACTCCTACAATGAGCAGTTCTTC CASSLRQDSYNEQFF
- TRBJ2-5 few TRBV2 TGTGCCAGCAGTGGGACCGCGAGCAGCCGGGAGACCCAGTACTTC CASSGTASSRETQYF
- TRBJ2-2 few TRBV27 TGTGCCAGCAGTTTAACGAACACCGGGGAGCTGTTTTTT CASSLTNTGELFF
TRBD1 TRBJ1-5 - TRBV6-6 TGTGCCAGCAGTCGGGGGACAGGTTCTAATCAGCCCCAGCATTTT CASSRGTGSNQPQHF
- TRBJ1-6 many TRBV19 TGTGCCAGTAACAAGAAGAGCTCCTATAATTCACCCCTCCACTTT CASNKKSSYNSPLHF
- TRBJ2-2 few TRBV29-1 TGCAGCGCTACTATGAGTAACACCGGGGAGCTGTTTTTT CSATMSNTGELFF
- TRBJ1-2 many TRBV6-2/TRBV6-3 TGTGCCAGCAGACCCGCGCTACAGGACAACTATGGCTACACCTTC CASRPALQDNYGYTF
- TRBJ2-7 - TRBV7-2 TGTGCCAGCACCCCGATAAGCAGGAGGAACAACGAGCAGTACTTC CASTPISRRNNEQYF
TRBD1 TRBJ1-6 many TRBV12-3/TRBV12-4 TGTGCCAGCAGACGCGGACAGGGCCCATCACCCCTCCACTTT CASRRGQGPSPLHF
TRBD2 TRBJ2-3 - TRBV20-1 TGCAGTGCTAGTCTTAGCGGGGGGGCAGCGACGCAGTATTTT CSASLSGGAATQYF
- TRBJ2-5 many TRBV3-1 TGTGCCAGCAGCCAAGTCGGGGTCCTAAACGAAGAGACCCAGTACTTC CASSQVGVLNEETQYF
- TRBJ2-7 few TRBV6-1 TGTGCCAGCAGTGAGTATTACGAGCAGTACTTC CASSEYYEQYF
TRBD2 TRBJ2-1 many TRBV19 TGTGCCAGTAGTATAGTGGGGGGGATCTCCTACAATGAGCAGTTCTTC CASSIVGGISYNEQFF
- TRBJ1-6 many TRBV2 TGTGCCAGCAGGGCGACCAGTTCAGTCGGACGCCATTCACCCCTCCACTTT CASRATSSVGRHSPLHF
- TRBJ2-7 - TRBV6-2/TRBV6-3 TGTGCCAGCAGTACGAGCGGGACAGACACTTCGGAGCAGTACTTC CASSTSGTDTSEQYF
- TRBJ1-1 few TRBV18 TGTGCCAGCTCCGACGCATCGGGGGGAACTGAAGCTTTCTTT CASSDASGGTEAFF
TRBD1 TRBJ2-2 few TRBV6-5 TGTGCCAGCAGTTACTCGGGACAGAGGACCGGGGAGCTGTTTTTT CASSYSGQRTGELFF
- TRBJ2-2 few TRBV7-2 TGTGCCAGCAGCTTAGCGGGGGCCGGGAACACCGGGGAGCTGTTTTTT CASSLAGAGNTGELFF